What follows are 18 T cell receptor beta chains derived from one specimen sequenced in a study of T-cell memory formation after mild COVID-19. One entry per CDR3 protein results from TCRdb running MiXCR on the 5' RACE reads. The table lists around 33,000 distinct CDR3 sequences, around 21% of them singletons. The specimen sequenced was PBMCs or a T cell subset sorted from them (not recorded which). Every receptor here comes from an adult who had mild COVID-19 (a few samples of this study predate the infection). Cell type and time point are not known.

Many counts were recorded for this clonotype. The V and J genes are TRBV20-1 and TRBJ2-3; 14 bases match TRBD2. Trimming cost V 3 bases and J 9 bases; bases outside gene matches: 11. This CDR3 spans 16 amino acids. Looked up from germline, CDR1 is DFQATT and CDR2 is SNEGSKA (reference sequence). As DNA, the CDR3 is TGCAGTGCTAGGGTGGGACTAGCGGGAGTTCAAATGACGCAGTATTTT. Protein: CSARVGLAGVQMTQYF.

This clonotype was seen at least ten times. The chain carries TRBV27 and TRBJ2-1; TRBD2 matches 8 bases. Germline lookup yields CDR1 MNHEY and CDR2 SMNVEV (reference sequence). The CDR3 extends over 12 amino acids. The trim removed 10 bases at V and 15 bases at J, leaving 14 bases unmatched. CDR3 region: CATGTRGGGRFF. The DNA of the CDR3 is TGTGCCACCGGGACTAGAGGGGGGGGTCGGTTCTTC.

This clonotype was counted many times. The rearrangement uses TRBV5-1 and TRBJ2-2, with a weak D call TRBD2 (5 bases). Trimming removed 1 base at V and 4 bases at J, with 20 bases between. CDR1 SGHRS and CDR2 YFSETQ come from the germline V gene. The CDR3 loop spans 18 amino acids. In DNA form, the CDR3 reads TGCGCCAGCAGCTTGAGGAGCAGCCCAGATCGGGGCACCGGGGAGCTGTTTTTT. Translation gives CASSLRSSPDRGTGELFF. The variable domain in full, with the rest retrieved from reference TRBV5-1 and TRBJ2-2, is KAGVTQTPRYLIKTRGQQVTLSCSPISGHRSVSWYQQTPGQGLQFLFEYFSETQRNKGNFPGRFSGRQFSNSRSEMNVSTLELGDSALYLCASSLRSSPDRGTGELFFGEGSRLTVL.

The table lists this clonotype with many counts. The J gene is TRBJ2-7, the V gene TRBV5-6; 7 bases align to TRBD1. The ends lost 2 bases at V and 7 bases at J; junction bases unmatched: 6. CDR1 and CDR2 (germline): SGHDT, YYEEEE. The CDR3 is 13 amino acids. The CDR3, as DNA: TGTGCCAGCAGCTTTGGACAGGAGGTTGAGCAGTACTTC. Residues: CASSFGQEVEQYF.

This clonotype has ten or more counts. J is TRBJ2-1 and V is TRBV7-2; TRBD2 agrees at 13 bases. Germline V CDR1 and CDR2: SGHTA, FQGNSA. J lost 12 bases, V lost 5 bases, and 4 bases had no gene match. The CDR3 runs to 13 residues. As DNA, the CDR3 is TGTGCCAGCAGCACGGGACTAGCGGGATGGCAGTTCTTC. This codes for CASSTGLAGWQFF. The complete variable domain, with remaining parts taken from reference TRBV7-2 and TRBJ2-1, reads GAGVSQSPSNKVTEKGKDVELRCDPISGHTALYWYRQSLGQGLEFLIYFQGNSAPDKSGLPSDRFSAERTGGSVSTLTIQRTQQEDSAVYLCASSTGLAGWQFFGPGTRLTVL.

This clonotype was detected ten times or more. This chain uses TRBV5-1 with TRBJ1-2; the D gene is possibly TRBD1 (5 bases). CDR1 and CDR2 from the germline V gene are SGHRS and YFSETQ. The CDR3 is 16 residues long. Trimming removed 2 bases from V and 6 bases from J, with 20 bases in between. CDR3 amino acids: CASSFSGSLVGDGYTF. The DNA for the CDR3 is TGCGCCAGCAGCTTTTCAGGGTCACTAGTTGGTGATGGCTACACCTTC.

This clonotype was counted ten times or more. This chain joins TRBV5-4 and TRBJ2-5, with 13 positions matching TRBD2. Germline CDR1 reads SGHNT; CDR2 reads YYREEE (reference sequence). The CDR3 has 16 residues. V gave up 3 bases and J gave up 4 bases; unmatched junction bases: 6. The CDR3 DNA reads TGTGCCAGCAGCTCCGGACTAGCGGGAGTAAGAGAGACCCAGTACTTC. Translation gives CASSSGLAGVRETQYF.

This clonotype has a single count. This chain links TRBV9 with TRBJ2-2; D is ambiguous. The germline gives CDR1 SGDLS, CDR2 YYNGEE. The CDR3 sequence is 14 residues long. The ends were cut back, 2 bases at V and 3 bases at J, with 8 bases in the middle. The CDR3 DNA is TGTGCCAGCAGCGTCGCGGATCACACCGGGGAGCTGTTTTTT. Residues: CASSVADHTGELFF.

This clonotype has at least ten counts. The chain is built from TRBV5-1 and TRBJ1-3, with TRBD1 identical over 7 bases. Germline values: CDR1 SGHRS, CDR2 YFSETQ. V gave up 2 bases and J gave up 4 bases; unmatched junction bases: 9. This CDR3 has 16 amino acids. The CDR3 protein is CASSFQGQARGNTIYF. The CDR3 region has the DNA TGCGCCAGCAGCTTCCAAGGACAGGCGAGAGGAAACACCATATATTTT.

Only a few counts were recorded for this clonotype. This rearrangement joins TRBV7-3 to TRBJ2-3; no clear D gene. There are 12 residues in the CDR3. Germline CDR1 SGHTA, CDR2 FQGTGA. Between the trimmed V and J ends, which lost 2 bases and 5 bases, there was a span of 5 bases. The CDR3 spells CASSLSGDTQYF. In DNA form, the CDR3 reads TGTGCCAGCAGCTTATCTGGAGATACGCAGTATTTT.

This clonotype was detected ten times or more. The chain uses TRBV20-1 and TRBJ1-5, with 9 bases identical to TRBD1. Germline values: CDR1 DFQATT, CDR2 SNEGSKA (reference sequence). There are 12 residues in the CDR3. After removal of 5 bases from V and 11 bases from J, the junction contained 7 bases not matched to a gene. The CDR3 DNA sequence: TGCAGTGCTGCCCAGGGACAGGGAACCCAGCATTTT. Encoded protein: CSAAQGQGTQHF.

This clonotype was seen only once. The chain employs TRBV20-1 and TRBJ1-3; D unresolved. The CDR3 is 15 amino acids. Germline CDR1 DFQATT, CDR2 SNEGSKA (reference sequence). Trimming cost V 6 bases and J 0 bases, with 15 bases left between them. This CDR3 is CSARSTASSGNTIYF. CDR3 nucleotide sequence: TGCAGTGCCCGGAGTACCGCAAGCTCTGGAAACACCATATATTTT.

This clonotype occurred once. The rearrangement joins TRBV12-3 or TRBV12-4 to TRBJ2-1; 10 bases line up with TRBD1. V lost 6 bases to trimming and J lost 4 bases; unmatched junction nucleotides: 6. CDR3 length: 15 residues. As DNA, the CDR3 is TGTGCCAGCAGATTCGACAGGGGGCTTTACAATGAGCAGTTCTTC. It yields the protein CASRFDRGLYNEQFF.

This clonotype was recorded at least ten times. The chain combines TRBV20-1 with TRBJ2-1; TRBD2 agrees at 7 bases. CDR3 length equals 15 residues. Germline V lookup: CDR1 DFQATT, CDR2 SNEGSKA (reference sequence). J lost 0 bases, V lost 6 bases, and 8 bases had no gene match. Here the CDR3 DNA reads TGCAGTGCCCTTACGAGGACTAGCTCCTACAATGAGCAGTTCTTC. Encoded protein: CSALTRTSSYNEQFF.

In regard to this clonotype: A read error is possible here, since a much larger clone lies one base away. The chain employs TRBV9 and TRBJ1-5; the match to TRBD1 covers 9 bases. This CDR3 region has 14 residues. Germline lookup yields CDR1 SGDLS and CDR2 YYNGEE. The CDR3 sequence: CASSPGQGHQPKHF. The CDR3 nucleotides are TGTGCCAGCAGCCCCGGACAGGGGCATCAGCCCAAGCATTTT. Together with reference TRBV9 and TRBJ1-5, the CDR3 gives the full variable domain: DSGVTQTPKHLITATGQRVTLRCSPRSGDLSVYWYQQSLDQGLQFLIQYYNGEERAKGNILERFSAQQFPDLHSELNLSSLELGDSALYFCASSPGQGHQPKHFGDGTRLSIL.

This clonotype was seen a single time. DNA for the CDR3: TGTGCCACCAGTGATTTTGGGGACAGGAGCACAGATACGCAGTATTTT. Translation gives CATSDFGDRSTDTQYF. The chain carries TRBV24-1 and TRBJ2-3; TRBD1 matches at 8 bases. V lost 1 base to trimming and J lost 0 bases; unmatched junction nucleotides: 2. Germline values: CDR1 KGHDR, CDR2 SFDVKD. This CDR3 has 16 amino acids.

This clonotype appeared many times. This chain connects TRBV18 to TRBJ2-3, with D maybe TRBD2 (6 bases). Germline V gives CDR1 KGHSH, CDR2 LQKENI. The CDR3 loop spans 14 amino acids. The V and J ends lost 7 bases and 0 bases respectively, with 11 bases between them. In DNA form, the CDR3 reads TGTGCCAGCTGCCCCGGGACTAGCACAGATACGCAGTATTTT. As protein: CASCPGTSTDTQYF.

This clonotype was recorded many times. The chain recombines TRBV7-9 with TRBJ2-1; possibly TRBD1 or TRBD2 for D (5 bases each). The CDR3 is made up of 16 amino acids. The germline V and J ends were trimmed by 5 bases and 3 bases, with 17 bases remaining between them. Per germline, CDR1 SEHNR and CDR2 FQNEAQ (reference sequence). The CDR3, as DNA: TGTGCCAGCAGCCCCCCAGTTGGGGCGGGCTACAATGAGCAGTTCTTC. Translating gives CASSPPVGAGYNEQFF.